These 21 T cell receptor beta chains were sequenced from one sample in a study of cytomegalovirus exposure and HLA in healthy donors. Only in-frame clones appear in the TCRdb table, and some are missing; sequencing was by immunoSEQ multiplex PCR. Found here are 150,000 to 200,000 clones, approximately 86% of them singletons; the top ten hold approximately 7%. The sequenced sample consisted of PBMCs. These TCRs come from a young man in good health and CMV-seropositive.

V and J are TRBV28 and TRBJ1-5; possibly TRBD1 for D (5 bases). Germline loops: CDR1 MDHEN, CDR2 SYDVKM. V lost 3 bases and J lost 6, with 12 bases in between. The CDR3 contains 14 residues. The CDR3: CASSLIRVGQPQHF. DNA of the CDR3: TGTGCCAGCAGTTTGATCAGGGTAGGTCAGCCCCAGCATTTT.

The rearrangement uses TRBV6-1 and TRBJ2-3; 10 nucleotides align to TRBD1. The V segment lost 8 bases and the J segment 8 bases; nucleotides outside the gene matches: 7. CDR3 length: 13 amino acids. Germline CDR1 reads MNHNS; CDR2 reads SASEGT. CDR3: CASRGTGEGTQYF. The CDR3 bases are TGTGCCAGCCGGGGGACAGGGGAAGGTACGCAGTATTTT.

This sequence joins TRBV6-5 and TRBJ2-7; D perhaps matches TRBD1 (5 bases). Looked up from germline, CDR1 is MNHEY and CDR2 is SVGAGI. V lost 6 bases to trimming and J lost 3 bases, with 15 bases between them. The CDR3 sequence is 14 residues long. As DNA, the CDR3 is TGTGCCAGCAGACCCCAGGGTCTCGGCTACGAGCAGTACTTC. It yields the protein CASRPQGLGYEQYF.

This chain uses TRBV2 with TRBJ2-5; D not resolved. Trimming took off 4 bases at V and 3 bases at J, with 3 bases between the two ends. The CDR3 covers 11 residues. The germline V gene has CDR1 SNHLY and CDR2 FYNNEI. CDR3 loop: CASSAKETQYF. Written as DNA, the CDR3 is TGTGCCAGCAGTGCTAAAGAGACCCAGTACTTC.

V usage is TRBV7-9 and J usage is TRBJ2-1; possible D gene TRBD2, 5 bases. V was clipped by 3 bases and J by 6 bases, with 9 bases between them. The CDR3 runs 13 residues. CDR1 SEHNR and CDR2 FQNEAQ come from the germline V gene (reference sequence). CDR3 loop: CASSLVTSNEQFF. The CDR3 bases are TGTGCCAGCAGCTTGGTTACTAGCAATGAGCAGTTCTTC.

The CDR3 region has the DNA TGTGCCAGCAGTTCGAAGTTTGGGACAGGCTCGATCAACTATAATTCACCCCTCCACTTT. Amino acid sequence: CASSSKFGTGSINYNSPLHF. This chain joins TRBV27 and TRBJ1-6, with 8 bases aligning to TRBD1. The CDR3 sequence is 20 residues long. The germline V gene encodes CDR1 MNHEY and CDR2 SMNVEV (reference sequence). With V trimmed by 4 bases and J by 3 bases, 17 bases remained unmatched.

The chain employs TRBV7-2 and TRBJ2-5; 7 nucleotides line up with TRBD1. The ends lost 4 bases at V and 5 bases at J; junction bases unmatched: 4. This CDR3 is 13 amino acids long. Germline V lookup: CDR1 SGHTA, CDR2 FQGNSA. This chain's CDR3 is CASSWGQWETQYF. Written as DNA, the CDR3 is TGTGCCAGCAGCTGGGGACAGTGGGAGACCCAGTACTTC.

The V gene is TRBV7-2, the J gene TRBJ2-7, with TRBD1 as a possible D gene (5 bases). CDR3 size: 12 residues. CDR1 is SGHTA, CDR2 FQGNSA, per germline. Trimming removed 5 bases from V and 3 bases from J, with 8 bases in between. The chain's CDR3 is CASSVTGYEQYF. In DNA, the CDR3 is TGTGCCAGCAGCGTTACAGGCTACGAGCAGTACTTC.

In DNA, the CDR3 is TGTGCCAGCAGCTTAGATCAAGCGGGGGATAATGAGCAGTTCTTC. Translating gives CASSLDQAGDNEQFF. The chain recombines TRBV11-3 with TRBJ2-1, with 8 bases identical to TRBD2. V lost 0 bases to trimming and J lost 7 bases; unmatched junction nucleotides: 5. Germline values: CDR1 SGHNT, CDR2 YENEEA. This CDR3 has 15 amino acids.

This chain joins TRBV7-8 and TRBJ2-7; D is uncertain. The CDR3 length is 15 residues. V lost 5 bases and J lost 4, with 18 bases in between. Germline CDR1 and CDR2: SGHVS and FQNEAQ. CDR3 amino acids: CASSLDSGDGYEQYF. The CDR3 DNA follows: TGTGCCAGCAGCCTCGATTCGGGTGACGGGTACGAGCAGTACTTC.

The chain carries TRBV30 and TRBJ2-3, with 8 bases matching TRBD2. The CDR3 runs to 13 residues. Germline-derived CDR1 and CDR2 are GTSNPN and SVGIG (reference sequence). J gave up 6 bases and V 2 bases, and 4 bases lay outside the gene matches. The CDR3 sequence is CAWSQSGGDTQYF. The CDR3, as DNA: TGTGCCTGGAGTCAATCGGGGGGGGATACGCAGTATTTT.

V gene TRBV28 combines with J gene TRBJ1-2, with D unclear. V lost 6 bases, J lost 2 bases, and 13 bases lay in between. Germline assignment: CDR1 MDHEN and CDR2 SYDVKM. The CDR3 has 14 residues. CDR3 DNA: TGTGCCAGCAGGCTCCTGGGAGGGAACTATGGCTACACCTTC. Protein sequence: CASRLLGGNYGYTF.

V gene TRBV30 combines with J gene TRBJ1-1, with TRBD1 identical over 7 bases. Per germline, CDR1 GTSNPN and CDR2 SVGIG (reference sequence). CDR3 length equals 14 residues. The V segment lost 3 bases and the J segment 5 bases; nucleotides outside the gene matches: 9. CDR3 region: CAWRPRGAGTEAFF. As DNA, the CDR3 is TGTGCCTGGAGACCCAGGGGGGCGGGAACTGAAGCTTTCTTT.

The chain combines TRBV2 with TRBJ1-2; unclear D gene. The CDR3 is 13 amino acids. Between the trimmed V and J ends, which lost 8 bases and 5 bases, there was a span of 15 bases. The germline gives CDR1 SNHLY, CDR2 FYNNEI. CDR3 in DNA: TGTGCCAGCCAGAGGGCCCCAGGATATGGCTACACCTTC. It translates to CASQRAPGYGYTF.

The chain carries TRBV7-6 and TRBJ2-7, with 13 bases identical to TRBD2. The CDR3 contains 19 residues. Germline CDR1 is SGHVS and CDR2 is FNYEAQ. The V gene end was trimmed by 6 bases and the J gene end by 0 bases; junction bases not matched to a gene: 14. CDR3 region: CASSPGLAGAVVGSYEQYF. The CDR3 DNA reads as TGTGCCAGCAGTCCTGGACTAGCGGGAGCGGTGGTTGGCTCCTACGAGCAGTACTTC.

The gene calls are TRBV6-5 and TRBJ1-2, with D tentatively TRBD1 (6 bases). The ends were cut back, 5 bases at V and 5 bases at J, with 15 bases in the middle. Germline V gene lookup returns CDR1 MNHEY and CDR2 SVGAGI. The CDR3 has 14 amino acids. CDR3 sequence reads: CASSPRGTGYGYTF. In DNA, the CDR3 is TGTGCCAGCAGTCCCAGGGGTACTGGGTATGGCTACACCTTC.

The rearrangement joins TRBV2 to TRBJ2-7, with D perhaps TRBD1 or TRBD2 (6 bases each). Trimming left V 7 bases short and J 5 bases short, with 15 bases between. From germline, CDR1 is SNHLY and CDR2 FYNNEI. This CDR3 is 13 amino acids long. In DNA, the CDR3 is TGTGCCAGCATGCGGGGCCAGGGGAACGAGCAGTACTTC. Translation: CASMRGQGNEQYF.

The rearrangement uses TRBV7-9 and TRBJ1-3; 8 nucleotides align to TRBD1. Germline V CDR1 and CDR2: SEHNR, FQNEAQ (reference sequence). This CDR3 is 14 amino acids long. V trimming: 4 bases; J trimming: 3 bases; junction bases outside the gene matches: 2. The CDR3 loop reads CASSYGQGGNTIYF. The CDR3 DNA reads as TGTGCCAGCAGCTATGGACAGGGTGGAAACACCATATATTTT. The whole variable domain, remainder taken from reference TRBV7-9 and TRBJ1-3, is DTGVSQNPRHKITKRGQNVTFRCDPISEHNRLYWYRQTLGQGPEFLTYFQNEAQLEKSRLLSDRFSAERPKGSFSTLEIQRTEQGDSAMYLCASSYGQGGNTIYFGEGSWLTVV.

The V and J genes are TRBV18 and TRBJ1-5, with D possibly being TRBD1 (6 bases). Germline-derived CDR1 and CDR2 are KGHSH and LQKENI. The CDR3 runs 15 residues. Trimming took 4 bases from V and 2 from J, leaving 12 bases between them. CDR3 DNA sequence: TGTGCCAGCTCACAGCAGGGGTCGGGCAATCAGCCCCAGCATTTT. Translated: CASSQQGSGNQPQHF.

The chain combines TRBV2 with TRBJ1-5; TRBD1 aligns across 9 bases. Germline V gives CDR1 SNHLY, CDR2 FYNNEI. CDR3 length equals 13 residues. The V and J ends lost 6 bases and 4 bases, in that order; junction bases with no gene match: 1. The CDR3 bases are TGTGCCAGCAGCGGGACAGGGAATCAGCCCCAGCATTTT. Protein: CASSGTGNQPQHF. Variable domain in full (rest from reference TRBV2 and TRBJ1-5): EPEVTQTPSHQVTQMGQEVILRCVPISNHLYFYWYRQILGQKVEFLVSFYNNEISEKSEIFDDQFSVERPDGSNFTLKIRSTKLEDSAMYFCASSGTGNQPQHFGDGTRLSIL.

The chain has TRBV18 and TRBJ2-1; D unclear. Germline lookup yields CDR1 KGHSH and CDR2 LQKENI. The V end lost 6 bases, the J end lost 7 bases, and 22 bases lay between the germline ends. The CDR3 is made up of 16 amino acids. The CDR3 nucleotides are TGTGCCAGCTCGCCCCAGGTAGGGAATGGAAAAAATGAGCAGTTCTTC. It specifies CASSPQVGNGKNEQFF.